The T cell receptor beta chain under discussion was sequenced for a study of early T cells in non-severe SARS-CoV-2 infection. CDR3 length: 16 amino acids. V dropped 0 bases and J dropped 4; count of bases not matched to a gene: 8. Germline values: CDR1 SGHAT, CDR2 FQNNGV. TCRdb reprocessed the 5' RACE reads via MiXCR and lists one record per CDR3 protein. Of approximately 89,000 distinct CDR3 sequences in the sample, 11% to 15% were seen once. The rearrangement links TRBV11-2 to TRBJ2-5; 7 nucleotides agree with TRBD1. The specimen sequenced was whole blood. This receptor was obtained from an adult who was a healthcare worker with PCR-confirmed SARS-CoV-2 infection or an uninfected control (not recorded which). CDR3 coding DNA: TGTGCCAGCAGCTTAGATCCTACAGGGGTGGGAGAGACCCAGTACTTC. It specifies CASSLDPTGVGETQYF.